Reported below is one T cell receptor beta chain. TCRdb's table, derived via immunoSEQ multiplex PCR, lists solely in-frame clones and lacks some. The sample carries approximately 93,000 clones, around 87% recorded once. The data were obtained in a study of blood T cell repertoires in COVID-19. About the research overall: Researchers got acute and convalescent COVID-19 samples from the United States, Italy and Spain. PBMCs, B-cell-depleted T cells, or T cells provided the cDNA or gDNA that made up the material.

CDR1 MDHEN and CDR2 SYDVKM come from the germline V gene. The CDR3 contains 15 residues. The V end lost 5 bases, the J end lost 6 bases, and 18 bases lay between the germline ends. Sequencing was performed on peripheral blood. The receptor's source is a human donor in a cohort sampled during active COVID-19. The J gene is TRBJ2-3, the V gene TRBV28; D may be TRBD1 (5 bases). The CDR3 loop reads CASSPQQDLADTQYF. As DNA, the CDR3 is TGTGCCAGCAGTCCTCAACAGGACCTTGCGGATACGCAGTATTTT.